These 31 T cell receptor beta chains share one sample of origin, sequenced in a study of OX40 agonist ivuxolimab in advanced cancers. Data came from immunoSEQ multiplex PCR; TCRdb stores just in-frame clones and leaves some out. The top ten clones hold 3.8% of a sample with fewer than 20,000 clones, 80% to 85% of them seen once. The sequencing used CD4+ or CD8+ T cells sorted from blood, collected in a trial of the OX40 agonist ivuxolimab. All receptors come from an adult with an advanced solid tumor such as melanoma, head and neck, liver or kidney cancer.

The V gene is TRBV27, the J gene TRBJ1-1; D might be TRBD1 (5 bases). The CDR3 runs 17 residues. From germline, CDR1 is MNHEY and CDR2 SMNVEV (reference sequence). V dropped 6 bases and J dropped 4 bases, with 24 bases sitting between them. The CDR3 protein is CASSLLGQLTRGTEAFF. The CDR3 DNA is TGTGCCAGCAGCCTCTTGGGGCAGTTAACCCGGGGCACTGAAGCTTTCTTT.

This chain joins TRBV7-3 and TRBJ2-7, with 8 nucleotides matching TRBD1. The ends lost 8 bases at V and 1 base at J; junction bases unmatched: 7. This CDR3 is 14 amino acids long. Germline V CDR1 and CDR2: SGHTA, FQGTGA. CDR3 sequence (DNA): TGTGCCAGCTCGAGGGACAGGATATCCTACGAGCAGTACTTC. It translates to CASSRDRISYEQYF.

This rearrangement joins TRBV6-1 to TRBJ2-2, with TRBD1 matching 9 bases. Trimming cost V 8 bases and J 3 bases; bases outside gene matches: 7. In germline, CDR1 is MNHNS, CDR2 SASEGT. CDR3 size: 15 residues. The DNA for the CDR3 is TGTGCCAGCGGGGGACAGGGTGGGGACACCGGGGAGCTGTTTTTT. Amino acid sequence: CASGGQGGDTGELFF.

The rearrangement links TRBV19 to TRBJ2-1; D is possibly TRBD2 (6 bases). Trimming left V 7 bases short and J 1 base short, with 14 bases between. The germline V gene encodes CDR1 LNHDA and CDR2 SQIVND (reference sequence). The CDR3 has 15 amino acids. The CDR3 DNA sequence: TGTGCCAGTATGAGAGAGGGAGGATCCTACAATGAGCAGTTCTTC. Residues: CASMREGGSYNEQFF.

This chain joins TRBV9 and TRBJ1-3; D is unclear. Trimming stripped 0 bases from V and 2 bases from J, with 9 bases between. Germline values: CDR1 SGDLS, CDR2 YYNGEE. The CDR3 extends over 15 amino acids. As DNA, the CDR3 is TGTGCCAGCAGCGTAGGGTCGGACCCTGGAAACACCATATATTTT. It is translated as CASSVGSDPGNTIYF.

The rearrangement links TRBV18 to TRBJ1-3; perhaps TRBD1 as D (6 bases). V was trimmed by 5 bases and J by 0 bases, leaving 17 bases between them. CDR1 and CDR2 from the germline V gene are KGHSH and LQKENI. The CDR3 is 17 amino acids. DNA for the CDR3: TGTGCCAGCTCATCATCGCCGACAGGCGACTCTGGAAACACCATATATTTT. This translates into CASSSSPTGDSGNTIYF.

This chain uses TRBV6-6 with TRBJ2-5; D unclear. The J call is in doubt because the DNA end fits TRBJ2-7 better. The CDR3 runs to 13 residues. The germline CDR1 and CDR2 sequences are MNHNY and SVGAGI (reference sequence). This CDR3 is CASSSHLIYEQYF. The DNA of the CDR3 is TGTGCCAGCAGTTCCCACCTGATCTACGAGCAGTACTTC.

The genes are TRBV7-8 and TRBJ1-4, with TRBD1 matching over 10 bases. Germline-derived CDR1 and CDR2 are SGHVS and FQNEAQ. With V trimmed by 5 bases and J by 13 bases, 4 bases remained unmatched. This CDR3 is 12 amino acids long. The chain's CDR3 is CASSRQGARLFF. The CDR3 DNA sequence: TGTGCCAGCAGCCGACAGGGGGCGCGACTGTTTTTT.

This clone appeared once. The chain recombines TRBV5-6 with TRBJ1-4, with D perhaps TRBD1 (5 bases). Germline assignment: CDR1 SGHDT and CDR2 YYEEEE. Deletions cut 4 bases from V and 7 bases from J, with 17 bases between. This CDR3 is 15 amino acids long. The CDR3 DNA follows: TGTGCCAGCAGCCTCCGGGACGGAGAACGTGAAAAACTGTTTTTT. Its protein product is CASSLRDGEREKLFF.

CDR3 in DNA: TGTGCCAGACAAAGGAGGGAGCAGTTCTTC. Translating gives CARQRREQFF. The genes are TRBV27 and TRBJ2-1; D perhaps matches TRBD2 (5 bases). V lost 9 bases, J lost 10 bases, and 10 bases lay in between. The CDR3 spans 10 residues. CDR1 and CDR2 from the germline V gene are MNHEY and SMNVEV (reference sequence).

The chain links TRBV9 to TRBJ2-3; D gene uncertain. The CDR3 consists of 14 residues. The germline gives CDR1 SGDLS, CDR2 YYNGEE. The ends were cut back, 2 bases at V and 4 bases at J, with 11 bases in the middle. CDR3 residues: CASSVDVGADTQYF. In DNA, the CDR3 is TGTGCCAGCAGCGTCGACGTGGGTGCAGATACGCAGTATTTT.

The J gene is TRBJ1-2, the V gene TRBV7-9; D is ambiguous. The CDR3 covers 13 residues. CDR1 SEHNR and CDR2 FQNEAQ come from the germline V gene (reference sequence). V gave up 0 bases and J gave up 8 bases, with 10 bases separating them. In DNA form, the CDR3 reads TGTGCCAGCAGCTTAGCCACCGCGGAGGGCTACACCTTC. It encodes CASSLATAEGYTF.

V and J are TRBV7-9 and TRBJ2-7; tentatively, D is TRBD1 (6 bases). Germline CDR1 and CDR2: SEHNR and FQNEAQ (reference sequence). The CDR3 spans 12 residues. V was cut by 4 bases and J by 4 bases, with 8 bases left in between. For the CDR3, the DNA is TGTGCCAGCAGCTCAGGGGAATACGAGCAGTACTTC. Its protein is CASSSGEYEQYF. Full variable domain (rest looked up from reference TRBV7-9 and TRBJ2-7): DTGVSQNPRHKITKRGQNVTFRCDPISEHNRLYWYRQTLGQGPEFLTYFQNEAQLEKSRLLSDRFSAERPKGSFSTLEIQRTEQGDSAMYLCASSSGEYEQYFGPGTRLTVT.

The chain employs TRBV4-1 and TRBJ2-5; D is possibly TRBD2 (5 bases). Germline CDR1 is MGHRA and CDR2 is YSYEKL. The CDR3 spans 15 residues. Trimming pared 1 base from V and 5 bases from J, leaving 14 bases between. Here the CDR3 reads CASSQGTSTMETQYF. Here the CDR3 DNA reads TGCGCCAGCAGCCAAGGGACTTCCACCATGGAGACCCAGTACTTC.

The chain has TRBV11-3 and TRBJ1-1, with 7 bases lining up with TRBD1. Germline V lookup: CDR1 SGHNT, CDR2 YENEEA. The ends lost 3 bases at V and 1 base at J; junction bases unmatched: 2. The CDR3 sequence is 14 residues long. This chain's CDR3 is CASSLGQQNTEAFF. CDR3 DNA: TGTGCCAGCAGCTTGGGACAGCAGAACACTGAAGCTTTCTTT. Looking up the rest from reference TRBV11-3 and TRBJ1-1 gives the full variable domain: EAGVVQSPRYKIIEKKQPVAFWCNPISGHNTLYWYLQNLGQGPELLIRYENEEAVDDSQLPKDRFSAERLKGVDSTLKIQPAELGDSAVYLCASSLGQQNTEAFFGQGTRLTVV.

This clone turned up a few times. The chain is built from TRBV10-3 and TRBJ2-6; the match to TRBD1 covers 9 bases. Unmatched junction bases numbered 8, after V lost 4 bases and J lost 1 base. Germline CDR1 ENHRY, CDR2 SYGVKD. This CDR3 comprises 18 residues. The CDR3 reads CAISGAGTGQSGANVLTF. Here the CDR3 DNA reads TGTGCCATCAGTGGGGCCGGGACAGGGCAATCTGGGGCCAACGTCCTGACTTTC.

The V and J genes are TRBV7-9 and TRBJ1-4; D gene ambiguous. The germline V gene encodes CDR1 SEHNR and CDR2 FQNEAQ (reference sequence). V gave up 5 bases and J gave up 2 bases, with 15 bases separating them. This CDR3 has 16 residues. The CDR3 coding sequence is TGTGCCAGCAGCGCCCTCGGTGGAAGCACTAATGAAAAACTGTTTTTT. Protein: CASSALGGSTNEKLFF.

The chain has TRBV9 and TRBJ2-1; 9 positions agree with TRBD1. This CDR3 spans 16 amino acids. Trimming at V came to 0 bases and at J to 7 bases, leaving 8 bases not matched to a gene. Germline V lookup: CDR1 SGDLS, CDR2 YYNGEE. In DNA form, the CDR3 reads TGTGCCAGCAGCGTAGTGGCGACAGGGGGGGCGAATGAGCAGTTCTTC. Translating gives CASSVVATGGANEQFF.

This clone was picked up a small number of times. The CDR3 DNA follows: TGTGCCAGCAGTCCAGGGGGGAGTAACACTGAAGCTTTCTTT. This gives the protein CASSPGGSNTEAFF. This sequence joins TRBV6-6 and TRBJ1-1; 7 bases map to TRBD1. Trimming removed 5 bases from V and 2 bases from J; junction bases left unmatched: 5. The CDR3 spans 14 residues. CDR1 MNHNY and CDR2 SVGAGI come from the germline V gene (reference sequence).

J is TRBJ2-1 and V is TRBV2; 11 positions match TRBD2. The V segment lost 4 bases and the J segment 7 bases; nucleotides outside the gene matches: 6. This CDR3 spans 15 amino acids. Germline V CDR1 and CDR2: SNHLY, FYNNEI. In nucleotides, the CDR3 is TGTGCCAGCAGTGCCCTAGCGGGGGGTGGGAATGAGCAGTTCTTC. It yields the protein CASSALAGGGNEQFF. The full variable domain, in which reference TRBV2 and TRBJ2-1 provide the parts outside the CDR3, is EPEVTQTPSHQVTQMGQEVILRCVPISNHLYFYWYRQILGQKVEFLVSFYNNEISEKSEIFDDQFSVERPDGSNFTLKIRSTKLEDSAMYFCASSALAGGGNEQFFGPGTRLTVL.

This chain links TRBV7-2 with TRBJ2-7, with TRBD1 matching over 9 bases. In germline, CDR1 is SGHTA, CDR2 FQGNSA. This CDR3 is built from 15 residues. V lost 5 bases and J lost 0; bases outside the gene matches: 5. The CDR3, as DNA: TGTGCCAGCAGCAGTGGGACAGGGAGCTCCTACGAGCAGTACTTC. Amino acid sequence: CASSSGTGSSYEQYF.

The genes are TRBV4-3 and TRBJ2-1; 10 nucleotides match TRBD2. Looked up from germline, CDR1 is LGHNA and CDR2 is YSLEER. The CDR3 spans 17 residues. Unmatched junction bases numbered 9, after V lost 0 bases and J lost 7 bases. CDR3 in amino acids: CASSQDKSGRARNEQFF. For the CDR3, the DNA is TGCGCCAGCAGCCAAGATAAAAGCGGGAGGGCTAGAAATGAGCAGTTCTTC.

This clone has a single count. The chain recombines TRBV5-1 with TRBJ2-4, with 7 positions matching TRBD1. The V gene's germline CDR1 is SGHRS and CDR2 YFSETQ. J gave up 1 base and V 0 bases, and 4 bases lay outside the gene matches. The CDR3 runs 16 residues. As DNA, the CDR3 is TGCGCCAGCAGCTTGGGACAGGGAATGGCCAAAAACATTCAGTACTTC. Protein: CASSLGQGMAKNIQYF.

The chain couples TRBV28 to TRBJ1-2, with 7 bases aligning to TRBD1. The V segment lost 6 bases and the J segment 5 bases; nucleotides outside the gene matches: 9. The CDR3 consists of 14 residues. Germline V gene lookup returns CDR1 MDHEN and CDR2 SYDVKM. The CDR3 sequence is CASSPPTGSYGYTF. For the CDR3, the DNA is TGTGCCAGCAGCCCCCCGACAGGGAGTTATGGCTACACCTTC.

CDR3 residues: CAWSVGGPRTGELFF. CDR3 bases: TGTGCCTGGAGTGTGGGAGGGCCGAGGACCGGGGAGCTGTTTTTT. The chain has TRBV30 and TRBJ2-2; 7 positions match TRBD2. From germline, CDR1 is GTSNPN and CDR2 SVGIG (reference sequence). This CDR3 has 15 residues. The junction had 6 bases not matched to a gene; V was cut back by 0 bases and J by 5 bases.

J is TRBJ2-5 and V is TRBV6-6; D ambiguous. Trimming removed 0 bases from V and 1 base from J, with 6 bases in between. In germline, CDR1 is MNHNY, CDR2 SVGAGI (reference sequence). CDR3 length: 14 residues. CDR3 in amino acids: CASSYSQTQETQYF. The CDR3 DNA reads TGTGCCAGCAGTTACTCACAGACCCAAGAGACCCAGTACTTC.

The chain couples TRBV30 to TRBJ2-5; D tentatively reads TRBD1 or TRBD2 (5 bases each). Germline assignment: CDR1 GTSNPN and CDR2 SVGIG (reference sequence). The CDR3 runs to 12 residues. V lost 2 bases and J lost 4, with 8 bases in between. In DNA form, the CDR3 reads TGTGCCTGGAGTCGGGACCGAGAGACCCAGTACTTC. It encodes CAWSRDRETQYF.

The chain is built from TRBV4-1 and TRBJ1-5; D might be TRBD1 (5 bases). Germline CDR1 is MGHRA and CDR2 is YSYEKL. Trimming took off 0 bases at V and 3 bases at J, with 6 bases between the two ends. The CDR3 is made up of 14 amino acids. As DNA, the CDR3 is TGCGCCAGCAGCCAAGAAGGGGTCAATCAGCCCCAGCATTTT. Protein sequence: CASSQEGVNQPQHF.

This clone was seen a few times. This chain connects TRBV2 to TRBJ1-1; D gene unclear. CDR1 is SNHLY, CDR2 FYNNEI, per germline. V shed 0 bases and J shed 5 bases, with 10 bases lying between them. The CDR3 is 14 residues long. CDR3 amino acids: CASSEAGPRTEAFF. The CDR3 nucleotides are TGTGCCAGCAGTGAAGCCGGGCCAAGGACTGAAGCTTTCTTT.

The rearrangement uses TRBV10-3 and TRBJ2-2; 7 nucleotides agree with TRBD2. Trimming at V came to 6 bases and at J to 2 bases, leaving 3 bases not matched to a gene. From germline, CDR1 is ENHRY and CDR2 SYGVKD. The CDR3 sequence is 14 residues long. The CDR3 reads CAISLADNTGELFF. DNA of the CDR3: TGTGCCATCAGCCTAGCGGATAACACCGGGGAGCTGTTTTTT.

The CDR3, as DNA: TGCGCCAGCAGCTATCGACCGGGACACCTCTACGAGCAGTACTTC. As protein: CASSYRPGHLYEQYF. The rearrangement links TRBV5-1 to TRBJ2-7, with a tentative D call TRBD1 (6 bases). Germline V gene sequence: CDR1 SGHRS, CDR2 YFSETQ. This CDR3 is 15 amino acids long. Trimming pared 3 bases from V and 3 bases from J, leaving 16 bases between. Looking up the rest from reference TRBV5-1 and TRBJ2-7 gives the full variable domain: KAGVTQTPRYLIKTRGQQVTLSCSPISGHRSVSWYQQTPGQGLQFLFEYFSETQRNKGNFPGRFSGRQFSNSRSEMNVSTLELGDSALYLCASSYRPGHLYEQYFGPGTRLTVT.